Sequencing of this T cell receptor (beta chain) was carried out in a study of OX40 agonist ivuxolimab in advanced cancers. V shed 3 bases and J 4 bases; nucleotides not matched to a gene: 8. CDR1 is MNHEY and CDR2 is SVGAGI in the germline V gene. The CDR3 spans 15 residues. Libraries were prepared by immunoSEQ multiplex PCR; TCRdb keeps only in-frame clonotypes and omits some of them. This sample carries tens of thousands of clones, 80% to 95% of them seen once, and the ten largest clones take 0.95% to 1.3%. The sequenced sample was CD4+ or CD8+ T cells sorted from blood, obtained in a trial of the OX40 agonist ivuxolimab. The J gene is TRBJ1-2, the V gene TRBV6-5, with 7 bases fitting TRBD1. The receptor's source is an adult with an advanced solid tumor such as melanoma, head and neck, liver or kidney cancer. CDR3 residues: CASSYSRGRSYGYTF. The CDR3 DNA follows: TGTGCCAGCAGTTATTCGAGGGGGCGAAGCTATGGCTACACCTTC.